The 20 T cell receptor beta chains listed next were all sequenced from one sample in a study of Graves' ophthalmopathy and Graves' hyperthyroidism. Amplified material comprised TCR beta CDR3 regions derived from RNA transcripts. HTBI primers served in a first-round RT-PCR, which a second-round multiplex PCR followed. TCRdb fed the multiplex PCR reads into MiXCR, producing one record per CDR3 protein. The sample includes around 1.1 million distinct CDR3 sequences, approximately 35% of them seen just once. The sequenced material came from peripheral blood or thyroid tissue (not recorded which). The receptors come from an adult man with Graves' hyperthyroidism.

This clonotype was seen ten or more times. CDR3 DNA: TGTGCCAGCAGCTTGAGTCCGAGTAGGAACACTGAAGCTTTCTTT. This encodes CASSLSPSRNTEAFF. The chain is built from TRBV5-4 and TRBJ1-1; no reliable D call. Germline V gene data show CDR1 as SGHNT and CDR2 as YYREEE (reference sequence). V was trimmed by 1 base and J by 1 base, leaving 11 bases between them. The CDR3 covers 15 residues.

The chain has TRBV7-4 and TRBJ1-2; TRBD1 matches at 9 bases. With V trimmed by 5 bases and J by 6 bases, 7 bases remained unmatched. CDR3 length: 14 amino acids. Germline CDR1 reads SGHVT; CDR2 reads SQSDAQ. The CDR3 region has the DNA TGTGCCAGCAGCGCGAGACGGGACAGGGATGGCTACACCTTC. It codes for CASSARRDRDGYTF.

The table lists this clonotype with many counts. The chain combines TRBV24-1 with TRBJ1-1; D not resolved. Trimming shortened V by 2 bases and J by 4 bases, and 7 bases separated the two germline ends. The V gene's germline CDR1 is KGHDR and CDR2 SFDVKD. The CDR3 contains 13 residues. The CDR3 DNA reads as TGTGCCACCAGTGATTGGCAGAGCACTGAAGCTTTCTTT. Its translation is CATSDWQSTEAFF.

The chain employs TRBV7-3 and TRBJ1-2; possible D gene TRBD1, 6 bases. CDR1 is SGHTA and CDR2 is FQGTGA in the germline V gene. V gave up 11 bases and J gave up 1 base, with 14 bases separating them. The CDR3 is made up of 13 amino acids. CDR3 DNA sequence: TGTGCCTGGAGCCAGGGGCTTAACTATGGCTACACCTTC. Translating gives CAWSQGLNYGYTF.

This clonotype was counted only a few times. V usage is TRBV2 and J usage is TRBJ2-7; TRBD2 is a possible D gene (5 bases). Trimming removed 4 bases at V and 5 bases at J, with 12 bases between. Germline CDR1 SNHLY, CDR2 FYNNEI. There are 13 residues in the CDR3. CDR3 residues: CASSVEGRNEQYF. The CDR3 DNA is TGTGCCAGCAGTGTTGAGGGAAGGAACGAGCAGTACTTC.

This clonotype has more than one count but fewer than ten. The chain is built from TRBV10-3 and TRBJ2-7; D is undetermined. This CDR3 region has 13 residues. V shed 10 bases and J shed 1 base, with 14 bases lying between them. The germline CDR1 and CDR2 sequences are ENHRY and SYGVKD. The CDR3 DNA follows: TGTGCCAGCACCCTTGGACGGTCCTACGAGCAGTACTTC. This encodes CASTLGRSYEQYF.

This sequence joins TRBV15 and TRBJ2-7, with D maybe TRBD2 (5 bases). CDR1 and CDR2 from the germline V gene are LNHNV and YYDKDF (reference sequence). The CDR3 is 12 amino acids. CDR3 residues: CATPSGLFEQYF. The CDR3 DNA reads TGTGCGACCCCCTCGGGGTTGTTTGAGCAGTACTTC. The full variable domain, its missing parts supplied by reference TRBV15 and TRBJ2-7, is DAMVIQNPRYQVTQFGKPVTLSCSQTLNHNVMYWYQQKSSQAPKLLFHYYDKDFNNEADTPDNFQSRRPNTSFCFLDIRSPGLGDTAMYLCATPSGLFEQYFGPGTRLTVT.

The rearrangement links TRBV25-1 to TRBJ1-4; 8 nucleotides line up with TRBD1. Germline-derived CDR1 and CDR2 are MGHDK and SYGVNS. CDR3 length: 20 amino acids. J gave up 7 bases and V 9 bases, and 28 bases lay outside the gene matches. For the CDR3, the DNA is TGTGCCAGTAGTATAGACCATCCGGGCAGGGGGCCCTGGACGCGTGAAAAACTGTTTTTT. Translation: CASSIDHPGRGPWTREKLFF.

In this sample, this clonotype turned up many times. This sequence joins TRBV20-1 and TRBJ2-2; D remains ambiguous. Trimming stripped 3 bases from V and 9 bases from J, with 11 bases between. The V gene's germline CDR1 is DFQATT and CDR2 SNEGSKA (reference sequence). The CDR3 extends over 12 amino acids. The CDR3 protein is CSASPDNRELFF. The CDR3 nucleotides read TGCAGTGCTAGCCCGGATAACAGGGAGCTGTTTTTT.

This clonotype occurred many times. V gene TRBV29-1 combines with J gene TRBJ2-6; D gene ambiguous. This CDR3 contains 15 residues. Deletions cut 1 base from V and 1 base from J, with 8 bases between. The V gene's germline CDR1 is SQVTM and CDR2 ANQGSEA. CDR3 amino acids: CSVEVPDSGANVLTF. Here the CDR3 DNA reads TGCAGCGTTGAAGTTCCCGATTCTGGGGCCAACGTCCTGACTTTC.

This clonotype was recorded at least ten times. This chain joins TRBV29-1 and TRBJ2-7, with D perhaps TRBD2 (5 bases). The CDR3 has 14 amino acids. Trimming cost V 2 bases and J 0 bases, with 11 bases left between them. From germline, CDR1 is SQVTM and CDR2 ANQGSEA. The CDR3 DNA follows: TGCAGCGTTGAAACTAGTAGCGACTCCTACGAGCAGTACTTC. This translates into CSVETSSDSYEQYF.

The CDR3 protein is CASSDGSQNTGELFF. The CDR3, as DNA: TGTGCCAGCAGTGACGGCAGTCAAAACACCGGGGAGCTGTTTTTT. The V gene is TRBV6-5, the J gene TRBJ2-2; no clear D gene. CDR1 is MNHEY and CDR2 is SVGAGI in the germline V gene. This CDR3 spans 15 amino acids. Trimming pared 5 bases from V and 2 bases from J, leaving 12 bases between.

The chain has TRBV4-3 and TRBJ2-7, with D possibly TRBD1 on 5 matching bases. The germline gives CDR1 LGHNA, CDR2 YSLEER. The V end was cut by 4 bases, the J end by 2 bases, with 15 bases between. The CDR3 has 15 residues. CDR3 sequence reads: CASSPRKGWPYEQYF. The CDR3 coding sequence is TGCGCCAGCAGCCCACGGAAGGGGTGGCCCTACGAGCAGTACTTC.

The CDR3 bases are TGTGCCAGCAGTTTCGCAAGGCAGCCCCAGCATTTT. It translates to CASSFARQPQHF. This chain links TRBV6-6 with TRBJ1-5; D is unresolved. Trimming removed 4 bases from V and 7 bases from J, with 8 bases in between. The CDR3 length is 12 residues. Looked up from germline, CDR1 is MNHNY and CDR2 is SVGAGI (reference sequence).

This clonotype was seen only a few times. As DNA, the CDR3 is TGTGCCAGCAGTTACTCGAGGACAGGGGCCATCCACGAGCAGTACTTC. This gives the protein CASSYSRTGAIHEQYF. The chain uses TRBV6-5 and TRBJ2-7; 9 positions match TRBD1. The V and J ends lost 0 bases and 5 bases, in that order; junction bases with no gene match: 8. CDR1 and CDR2 (germline): MNHEY, SVGAGI. The CDR3 is 16 residues long.

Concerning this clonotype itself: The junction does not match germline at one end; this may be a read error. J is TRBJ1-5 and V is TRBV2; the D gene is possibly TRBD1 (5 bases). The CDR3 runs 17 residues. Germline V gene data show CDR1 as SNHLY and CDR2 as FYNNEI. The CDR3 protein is CASSQAILRDSNQPQHF. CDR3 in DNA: TGCGCCAGCAGCCAGGCAATACTCCGGGACAGCAATCAGCCCCAGCATTTT.

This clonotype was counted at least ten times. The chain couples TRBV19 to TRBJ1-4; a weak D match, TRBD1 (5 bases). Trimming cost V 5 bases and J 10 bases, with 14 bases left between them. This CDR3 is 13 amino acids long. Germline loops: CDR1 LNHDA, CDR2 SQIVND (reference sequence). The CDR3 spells CASSRTRMGKLFF. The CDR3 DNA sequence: TGTGCCAGTAGTCGGACACGCATGGGAAAACTGTTTTTT.

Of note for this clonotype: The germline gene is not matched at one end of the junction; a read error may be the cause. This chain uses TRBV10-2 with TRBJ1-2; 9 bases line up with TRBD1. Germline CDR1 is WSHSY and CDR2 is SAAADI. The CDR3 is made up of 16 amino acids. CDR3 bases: TGTGCCAGCAGCCGGACAGGGGCCTATGGGACCTATGGCTACACCTTC. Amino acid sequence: CASSRTGAYGTYGYTF.

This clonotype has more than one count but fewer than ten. CDR3 DNA sequence: TGTGCCAGCAGCCAAGACGCCGCGACCAATCAGCCCCAGCATTTT. It translates to CASSQDAATNQPQHF. This rearrangement joins TRBV5-6 to TRBJ1-5; D gene unclear. The CDR3 is 15 residues long. The germline V gene encodes CDR1 SGHDT and CDR2 YYEEEE. V was trimmed by 4 bases and J by 3 bases, leaving 14 bases between them.

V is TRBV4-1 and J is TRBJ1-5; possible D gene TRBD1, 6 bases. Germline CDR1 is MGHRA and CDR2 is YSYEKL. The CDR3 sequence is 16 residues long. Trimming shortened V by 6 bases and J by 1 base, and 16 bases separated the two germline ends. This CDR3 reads CASSSTQGPSNQPQHF. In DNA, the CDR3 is TGCGCCAGCAGTTCAACCCAGGGGCCAAGCAATCAGCCCCAGCATTTT.